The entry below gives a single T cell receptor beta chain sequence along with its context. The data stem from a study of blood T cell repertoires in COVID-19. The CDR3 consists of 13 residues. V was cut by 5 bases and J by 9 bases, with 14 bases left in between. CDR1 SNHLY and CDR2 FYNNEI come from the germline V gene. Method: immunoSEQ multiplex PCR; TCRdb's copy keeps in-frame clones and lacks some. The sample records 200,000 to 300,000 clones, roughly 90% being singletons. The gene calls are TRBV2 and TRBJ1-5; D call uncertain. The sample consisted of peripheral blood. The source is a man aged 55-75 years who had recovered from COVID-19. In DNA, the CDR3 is TGTGCCAGCAGTACTGTAGGAGGCCCGCCCCAGCATTTT. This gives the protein CASSTVGGPPQHF. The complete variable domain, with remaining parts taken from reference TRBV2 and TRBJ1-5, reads EPEVTQTPSHQVTQMGQEVILRCVPISNHLYFYWYRQILGQKVEFLVSFYNNEISEKSEIFDDQFSVERPDGSNFTLKIRSTKLEDSAMYFCASSTVGGPPQHFGDGTRLSIL.